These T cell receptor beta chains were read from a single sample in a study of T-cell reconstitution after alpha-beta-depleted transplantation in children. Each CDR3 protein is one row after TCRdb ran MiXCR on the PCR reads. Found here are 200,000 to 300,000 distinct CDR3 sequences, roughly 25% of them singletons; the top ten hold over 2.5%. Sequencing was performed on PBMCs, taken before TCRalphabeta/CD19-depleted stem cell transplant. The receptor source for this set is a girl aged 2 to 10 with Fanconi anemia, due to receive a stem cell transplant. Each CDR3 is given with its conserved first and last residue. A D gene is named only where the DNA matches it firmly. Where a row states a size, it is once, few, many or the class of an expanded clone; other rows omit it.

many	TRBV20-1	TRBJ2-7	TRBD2	CSARSSGSFSSYEQYF	TGCAGTGCTAGGTCTAGCGGGAGTTTCAGCTCCTACGAGCAGTACTTC
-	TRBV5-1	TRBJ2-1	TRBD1	CASSLHPGQGNYEQFF	TGCGCCAGCAGCTTGCACCCGGGACAGGGTAATTATGAGCAGTTCTTC
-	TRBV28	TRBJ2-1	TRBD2	CATGLAGGSEQFF	TGTGCCACTGGACTAGCGGGAGGGTCTGAGCAGTTCTTC
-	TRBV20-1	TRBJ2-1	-	CSASPLANEQFF	TGCAGTGCCAGCCCCCTAGCCAATGAGCAGTTCTTC
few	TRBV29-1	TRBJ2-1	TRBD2	CSVDGRDYNEQFF	TGCAGCGTTGACGGGAGGGACTACAATGAGCAGTTCTTC
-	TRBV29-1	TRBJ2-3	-	CSVAKDFSTDTQYF	TGCAGCGTGGCCAAAGATTTTAGCACAGATACGCAGTATTTT
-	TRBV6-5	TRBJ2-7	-	CASSYFEASYEQYF	TGTGCCAGCAGTTACTTTGAGGCCAGCTACGAGCAGTACTTC
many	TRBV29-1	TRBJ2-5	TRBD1	CSVTGGQETQYF	TGCAGCGTTACAGGGGGCCAAGAGACCCAGTACTTC
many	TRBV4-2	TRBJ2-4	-	CASIGGDKNIQYF	TGTGCCAGCATTGGGGGAGATAAAAACATTCAGTACTTC
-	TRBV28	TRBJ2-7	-	CASSFYGGTAYEQYF	TGTGCCAGCAGTTTTTACGGCGGGACAGCCTACGAGCAGTACTTC
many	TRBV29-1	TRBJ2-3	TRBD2	CSVSGGDITDTQYF	TGCAGCGTTTCGGGAGGGGACATCACAGATACGCAGTATTTT
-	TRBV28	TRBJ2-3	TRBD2	CASSAFGRGFSTDTQYF	TGTGCCAGCAGTGCCTTTGGGCGGGGGTTTAGCACAGATACGCAGTATTTT
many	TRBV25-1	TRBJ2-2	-	CASATSQGPNTGELFF	TGTGCCAGCGCAACCTCCCAAGGGCCGAACACCGGGGAGCTGTTTTTT
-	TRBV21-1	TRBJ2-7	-	CASSSPPAGETDEQYF	TGTGCCAGCAGCTCGCCACCGGCGGGAGAGACGGACGAGCAGTACTTC
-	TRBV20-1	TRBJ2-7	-	CSATRRSRLYEQYF	TGCAGTGCTACTCGGCGGAGCAGACTCTACGAGCAGTACTTC
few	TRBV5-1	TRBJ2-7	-	CASSFPGVGPYEQYF	TGCGCCAGCAGTTTCCCGGGAGTTGGCCCCTACGAGCAGTACTTC
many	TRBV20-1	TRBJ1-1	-	CSASNMNTEAFF	TGCAGTGCTTCTAATATGAACACTGAAGCTTTCTTT
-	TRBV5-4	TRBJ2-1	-	CASSPPASSYNEQFF	TGTGCCAGCAGCCCACCTGCGAGCTCCTACAATGAGCAGTTCTTC
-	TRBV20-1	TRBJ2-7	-	CSARDGDGSSYEQYF	TGCAGTGCTAGGGACGGGGACGGGAGCTCCTACGAGCAGTACTTC
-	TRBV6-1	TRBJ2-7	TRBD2	CASSPLRLAGSSYEQYF	TGTGCCAGCAGCCCCCTTCGACTAGCGGGGTCATCATACGAGCAGTACTTC
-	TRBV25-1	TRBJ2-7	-	CASSDPYDSTYEQYF	TGTGCCAGCAGTGACCCCTATGACTCGACCTACGAGCAGTACTTC
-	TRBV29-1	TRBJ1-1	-	CSVRTELNTEAFF	TGCAGCGTTCGGACGGAGCTGAACACTGAAGCTTTCTTT
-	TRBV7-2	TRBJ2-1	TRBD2	CASSMKLAGGPNEQFF	TGTGCCAGCAGCATGAAACTAGCGGGGGGGCCGAATGAGCAGTTCTTC
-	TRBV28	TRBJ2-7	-	CASSFRRSSYEQYF	TGTGCCAGCAGTTTTAGGAGATCCTCTTACGAGCAGTACTTC
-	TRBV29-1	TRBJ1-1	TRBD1	CSVDRGGMNTEAFF	TGCAGCGTGGACAGGGGGGGGATGAACACTGAAGCTTTCTTT
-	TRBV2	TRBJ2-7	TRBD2	CASSDQGLVFAIEQYF	TGTGCCAGCAGTGACCAGGGACTAGTATTTGCGATCGAGCAGTACTTC
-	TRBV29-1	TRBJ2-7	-	CSVAIRGVIYEQYF	TGCAGCGTGGCTATCAGGGGGGTTATTTACGAGCAGTACTTC
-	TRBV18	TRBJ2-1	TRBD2	CASSPSGSSIIYEQFF	TGTGCCAGCTCACCTAGCGGGAGTAGTATCATATATGAGCAGTTCTTC
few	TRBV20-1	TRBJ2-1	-	CSASIWGARYNEQFF	TGCAGTGCTAGTATTTGGGGGGCCCGGTACAATGAGCAGTTCTTC
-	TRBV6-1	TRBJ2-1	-	CASSRGFYNEQFF	TGTGCCAGCAGTAGAGGTTTCTACAATGAGCAGTTCTTC